This section outlines one T cell receptor beta chain sequence together with its context. Its antigen is unidentified. The V gene's germline CDR1 is MNHEY and CDR2 SMNVEV (reference sequence). With 5 bases clipped from V and 2 bases from J, the junction kept 3 bases outside the gene matches. The CDR3 is 14 amino acids. Primers: 60 Vbeta forward and 13 Jbeta reverse. Sequencing used immunoSEQ multiplex PCR; TCRdb keeps in-frame clones, though not all of them. The sample carries over 130,000 clones, roughly four fifths recorded once. The entry originates in a study of cytomegalovirus exposure and HLA in healthy donors. General study points: According to an earlier analysis, most TCR beta V segments yielded productive rearrangements about 87% or about 30% of the time.

Sequences were obtained from PBMCs. This clonotype was obtained from a male donor in good health and CMV-seronegative. The V and J genes are TRBV27 and TRBJ2-7; TRBD2 matches 10 bases. The CDR3 here is CASSSGRAPYEQYF. The DNA of the CDR3 is TGTGCCAGCAGTAGCGGGAGGGCCCCCTACGAGCAGTACTTC.